This TCR beta chain was identified during a study of blood T cell repertoires in COVID-19 (TCRdb year 2020). Study-wide context: Collaborator samples came from the United States, Italy and Spain and covered acute and convalescent phases of COVID-19. Nearly every sample came with metadata listing a de-identified subject ID, COVID-19 status, age in years and sex. Subjects who had been exposed to COVID-19, were actively infected with it, or had recovered from it provided the deeply sampled blood TCRbeta repertoires that made up the dataset. Samples came from the ongoing ImmuneRACE study (first 160 participants) plus 1,254 subjects from 6 global collaborators. Where available, HLA class I and class II types were obtained from metadata supplied by the sample provider rather than from assay-based typing. A freely available public database, intended as a resource for researchers studying the immune response to SARS-CoV-2, is where the repertoires were released. The prospective study material was composed of cDNA or gDNA derived from T cells, B-cell-depleted T cells, or PBMCs.

Points the paper makes about the study in general: Clinical and demographic metadata were provided uncurated, with the amount varying by source and participant.

TCRbeta CDR3 regions were amplified from genomic DNA by means of the immunoSEQ Assay, a bias-controlled multiplex PCR. The study's processing was this. The number of nucleated cells in each sample was estimated from the amplification of reference gene primers within the assay. To quantify the absolute abundance of each unique TCRbeta CDR3 rearrangement, sequence reads were collapsed and filtered. Productive Simpson clonality was computed per sample as the square root of Simpson's diversity index over productive rearrangements. TCRdb took over this immuneACCESS table, retaining in-frame rearrangements with V and J assigned. Such tables are incomplete; in checked studies, under half of the missing clones stem from an unresolved V gene, and the remainder is unexplained. The V and J calls and clone size were taken over from that table, and D and trimming were inferred from the DNA. Here the sample has 300,000 to 400,000 clones; 90% to 95% occur a single time. The top ten clones comprise 2.5% to 4% of the sample.

A note on this clone: Its antigen has not been determined. No qualities accompany the bases; no much larger clone lies one base away.

Samples from volunteer blood donors who had recovered from COVID-19 were contributed by a second Seattle source. Whole blood was collected in K2EDTA tubes by collaborating institutions according to the institutions' own protocols. Collaborator samples were shipped for TCRbeta analysis as frozen whole blood, isolated PBMCs, or DNA extracted from either sample type. The sequence was collected from a woman aged 18-29 years who had recovered from COVID-19. The sample consisted of peripheral blood.

The bases read TGTGCCAGCAGCTTATGGGGGACTAGGGGGAACAATGAGCAGTTCTTC. Translated, it reads CASSLWGTRGNNEQFF. The chain employs TRBV7-9 and TRBJ2-1, with TRBD2 matching 8 junction bases. The CDR3 contains 16 residues, cysteine and phenylalanine counted. Solely the CDR3 DNA is kept, with 48 bases framed from the first base. Looking up the germline V gene (reference sequence) yields CDR1 SEHNR and CDR2 FQNEAQ. At the junction V is shortened by 2 bases and J by 5 bases; bases outside the gene matches: 8. The CDR3 plus the reference TRBV7-9 and TRBJ2-1 genes for the other parts give the full variable domain: DTGVSQNPRHKITKRGQNVTFRCDPISEHNRLYWYRQTLGQGPEFLTYFQNEAQLEKSRLLSDRFSAERPKGSFSTLEIQRTEQGDSAMYLCASSLWGTRGNNEQFFGPGTRLTVL.